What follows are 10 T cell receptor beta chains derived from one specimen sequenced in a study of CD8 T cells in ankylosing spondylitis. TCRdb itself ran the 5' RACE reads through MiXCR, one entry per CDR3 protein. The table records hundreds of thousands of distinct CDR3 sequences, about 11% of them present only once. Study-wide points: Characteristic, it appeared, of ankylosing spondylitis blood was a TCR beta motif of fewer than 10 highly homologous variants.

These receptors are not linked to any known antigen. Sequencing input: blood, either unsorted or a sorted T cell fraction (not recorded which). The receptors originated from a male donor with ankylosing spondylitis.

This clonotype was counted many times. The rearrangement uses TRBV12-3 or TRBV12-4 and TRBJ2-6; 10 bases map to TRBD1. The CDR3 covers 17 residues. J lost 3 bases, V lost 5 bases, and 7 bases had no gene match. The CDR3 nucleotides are TGTGCCAGCAGTCCTGACAGGGGGCATGGTGGGGCCAACGTCCTGACTTTC. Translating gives CASSPDRGHGGANVLTF.

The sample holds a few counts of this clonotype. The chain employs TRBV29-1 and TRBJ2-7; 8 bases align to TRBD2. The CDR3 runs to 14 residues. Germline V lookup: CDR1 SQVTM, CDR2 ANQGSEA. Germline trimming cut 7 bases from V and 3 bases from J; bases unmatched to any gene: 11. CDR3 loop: CSAGRGTSIYEQYF. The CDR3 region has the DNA TGCAGCGCGGGACGCGGGACTAGTATCTACGAGCAGTACTTC.

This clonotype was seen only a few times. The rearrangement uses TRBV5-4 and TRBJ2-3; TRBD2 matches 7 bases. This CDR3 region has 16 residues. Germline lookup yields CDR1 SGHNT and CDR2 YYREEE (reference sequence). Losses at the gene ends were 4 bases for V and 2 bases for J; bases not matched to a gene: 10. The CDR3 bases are TGTGCCAGCAGCCCGGACTCTAGCGGACTCACAGATACGCAGTATTTT. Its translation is CASSPDSSGLTDTQYF. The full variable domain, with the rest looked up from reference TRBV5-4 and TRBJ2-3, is ETGVTQSPTHLIKTRGQQVTLRCSSQSGHNTVSWYQQALGQGPQFIFQYYREEENGRGNFPPRFSGLQFPNYSSELNVNALELDDSALYLCASSPDSSGLTDTQYFGPGTRLTVL.

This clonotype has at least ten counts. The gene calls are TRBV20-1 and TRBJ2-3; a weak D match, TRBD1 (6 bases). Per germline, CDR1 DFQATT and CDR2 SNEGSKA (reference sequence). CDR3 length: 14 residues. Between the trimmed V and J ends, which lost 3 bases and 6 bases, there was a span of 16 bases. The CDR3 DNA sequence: TGCAGTGCTAGTGATCAGGGGTTTCTGGATACGCAGTATTTT. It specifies CSASDQGFLDTQYF.

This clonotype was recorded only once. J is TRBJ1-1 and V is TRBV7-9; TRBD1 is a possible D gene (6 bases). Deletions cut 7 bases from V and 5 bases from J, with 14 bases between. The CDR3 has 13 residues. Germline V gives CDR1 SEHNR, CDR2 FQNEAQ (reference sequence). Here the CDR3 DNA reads TGTGCCAGCACACGACGGAGGGGGACTGAAGCTTTCTTT. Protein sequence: CASTRRRGTEAFF.

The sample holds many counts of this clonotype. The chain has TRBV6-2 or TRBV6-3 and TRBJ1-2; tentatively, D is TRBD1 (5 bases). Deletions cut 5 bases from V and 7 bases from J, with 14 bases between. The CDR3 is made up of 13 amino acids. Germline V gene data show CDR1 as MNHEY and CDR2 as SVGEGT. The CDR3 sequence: CASSLPDMRGYTF. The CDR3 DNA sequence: TGTGCCAGCAGTCTCCCGGACATGCGTGGCTACACCTTC.

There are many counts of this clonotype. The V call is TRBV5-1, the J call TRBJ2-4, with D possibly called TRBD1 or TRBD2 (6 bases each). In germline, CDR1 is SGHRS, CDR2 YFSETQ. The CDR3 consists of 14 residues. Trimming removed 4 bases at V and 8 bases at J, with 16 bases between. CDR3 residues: CASSPLQGLDIQYF. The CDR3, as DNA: TGCGCCAGCAGCCCCCTACAGGGACTGGACATTCAGTACTTC.

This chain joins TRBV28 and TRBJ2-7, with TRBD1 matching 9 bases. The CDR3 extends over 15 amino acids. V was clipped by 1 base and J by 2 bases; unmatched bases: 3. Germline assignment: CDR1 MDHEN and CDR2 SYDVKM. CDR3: CASSLSGTGTYEQYF. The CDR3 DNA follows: TGTGCCAGCAGTTTATCTGGGACAGGGACCTACGAGCAGTACTTC.

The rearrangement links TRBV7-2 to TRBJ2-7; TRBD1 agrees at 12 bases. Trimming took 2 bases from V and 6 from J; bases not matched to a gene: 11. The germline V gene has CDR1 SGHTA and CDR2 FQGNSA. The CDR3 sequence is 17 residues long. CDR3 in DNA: TGTGCCAGCAGCTTATGGGGACAGGGGGCGCGGTTCGGCGAGCAGTACTTC. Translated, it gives CASSLWGQGARFGEQYF.

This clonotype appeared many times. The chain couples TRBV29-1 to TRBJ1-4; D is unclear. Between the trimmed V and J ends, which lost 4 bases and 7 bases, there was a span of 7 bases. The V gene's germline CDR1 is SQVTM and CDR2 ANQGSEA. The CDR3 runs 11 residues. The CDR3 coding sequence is TGCAGCGTTGCTCCGGGTGAAAAACTGTTTTTT. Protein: CSVAPGEKLFF. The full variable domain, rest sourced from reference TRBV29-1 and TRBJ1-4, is SAVISQKPSRDICQRGTSLTIQCQVDSQVTMMFWYRQQPGQSLTLIATANQGSEATYESGFVIDKFPISRPNLTFSTLTVSNMSPEDSSIYLCSVAPGEKLFFGSGTQLSVL.